Below are 6 T cell receptor beta chains sequenced from a single sample in a study of spatial heterogeneity in lung cancer. Regarding time point: sample taken at primary tumor resection. Via MiXCR, TCRdb re-called the 5' RACE reads, giving one row per CDR3 protein. Among about 35,000 distinct CDR3 sequences listed, 3.1% were seen once. Material: normal lung tissue next to the tumor, obtained at surgery. Receptor source: a male donor with early-stage non-small cell lung cancer.

This clonotype was recorded many times. The germline gene is not matched at one end of the junction; a read error may be the cause. The genes are TRBV6-1 and TRBJ1-3, with D unresolved. Germline V gene lookup returns CDR1 MNHNS and CDR2 SASEGT. The CDR3 length is 13 residues. The CDR3 DNA is TGTGCCAGCAGTGAAGGAGCGGGAAGCACCATATATTTT. Its protein is CASSEGAGSTIYF.

This clonotype was recorded at least ten times. This sequence joins TRBV6-5 and TRBJ2-1, with 8 bases fitting TRBD2. This CDR3 contains 14 residues. J lost 4 bases, V lost 6 bases, and 5 bases had no gene match. CDR1 and CDR2 (germline): MNHEY, SVGAGI. CDR3 amino acids: CASRRAGEYNEQFF. The CDR3 coding sequence is TGTGCCAGCAGACGAGCGGGAGAGTACAATGAGCAGTTCTTC.

In this sample, this clonotype turned up many times. The junction departs from the called germline gene at one end, perhaps through a read error. The V call is TRBV7-7, the J call TRBJ2-5, with 7 bases that match TRBD2. Germline CDR1 reads SSHAT; CDR2 reads FNYEAQ (reference sequence). The CDR3 sequence is 16 residues long. CDR3 in amino acids: CASSLGLGSRSETQYF. The CDR3 DNA reads TGTGCTAGCAGCTTAGGACTAGGTTCAAGGTCTGAGACCCAGTACTTC.

Ten or more counts support this clonotype. The V call is TRBV2, the J call TRBJ2-5; weak D call: TRBD2 (5 bases). V was shortened by 5 bases and J by 1 base, with 11 bases between the two germline ends. CDR1 and CDR2 from the germline V gene are SNHLY and FYNNEI. CDR3 length: 14 amino acids. CDR3 nucleotides: TGTGCCAGCAGTCGGGGAAGGCTCCAAGAGACCCAGTACTTC. This translates into CASSRGRLQETQYF.

This clonotype was picked up many times. The genes are TRBV2 and TRBJ2-7, with D perhaps assigned TRBD1 or TRBD2 (5 bases each). The CDR3 spans 15 residues. The V end lost 4 bases, the J end lost 3 bases, and 16 bases lay between the germline ends. In germline, CDR1 is SNHLY, CDR2 FYNNEI. The CDR3 sequence is CASSGDVGAGYEQYF. DNA for the CDR3: TGTGCCAGCAGTGGGGACGTAGGAGCCGGCTACGAGCAGTACTTC.

This clonotype was picked up many times. CDR3: CASSQREFTGELFF. CDR3 coding DNA: TGTGCCAGCAGCCAAAGGGAATTCACCGGGGAGCTGTTTTTT. The chain has TRBV3-1 and TRBJ2-2; no definite D call. Germline CDR1 reads LGHDT; CDR2 reads YNNKEL (reference sequence). The V gene lost 2 bases and the J gene lost 4 bases, with 8 bases spanning the gap. The CDR3 consists of 14 residues.